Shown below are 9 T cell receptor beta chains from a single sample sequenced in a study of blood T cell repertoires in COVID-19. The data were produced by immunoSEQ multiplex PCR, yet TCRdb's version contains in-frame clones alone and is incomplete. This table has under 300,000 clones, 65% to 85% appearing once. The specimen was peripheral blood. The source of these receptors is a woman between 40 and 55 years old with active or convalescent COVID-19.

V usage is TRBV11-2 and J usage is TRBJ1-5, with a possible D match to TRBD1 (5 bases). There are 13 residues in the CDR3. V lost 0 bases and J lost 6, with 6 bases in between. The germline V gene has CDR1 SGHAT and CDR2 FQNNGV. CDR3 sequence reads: CASSLDRVQPQHF. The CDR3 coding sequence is TGTGCCAGCAGCTTAGACAGGGTTCAGCCCCAGCATTTT.

The CDR3: CASSQVRQGRYGYTF. Written as DNA, the CDR3 is TGTGCCAGCAGCCAAGTCCGACAGGGTCGGTATGGCTACACCTTC. This rearrangement joins TRBV3-1 (or the pseudogene TRBV3-2) to TRBJ1-2; TRBD1 matches at 7 bases. Trimming at V came to 1 base and at J to 5 bases, leaving 7 bases not matched to a gene. There are 15 residues in the CDR3. Germline values: CDR1 LGHDT, CDR2 YNNKEL (reference sequence).

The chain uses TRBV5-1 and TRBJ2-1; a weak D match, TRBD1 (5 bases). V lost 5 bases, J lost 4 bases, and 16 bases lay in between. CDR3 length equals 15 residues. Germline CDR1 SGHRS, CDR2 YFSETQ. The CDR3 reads CASSSDIYGYNEQFF. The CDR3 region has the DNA TGCGCCAGCAGTTCGGACATCTATGGTTACAATGAGCAGTTCTTC.

CDR3 sequence (DNA): TGTGCCAGCACGCTATATAGGGGGCTCAACTATGGCTACACCTTC. It is translated as CASTLYRGLNYGYTF. The chain employs TRBV7-3 and TRBJ1-2, with 7 nucleotides matching TRBD1. The V segment lost 7 bases and the J segment 2 bases; nucleotides outside the gene matches: 10. Germline CDR1 SGHTA, CDR2 FQGTGA. The CDR3 consists of 15 residues.

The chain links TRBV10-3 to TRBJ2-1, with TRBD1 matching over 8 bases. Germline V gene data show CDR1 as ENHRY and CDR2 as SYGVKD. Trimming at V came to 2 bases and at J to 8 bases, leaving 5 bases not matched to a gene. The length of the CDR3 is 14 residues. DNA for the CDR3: TGTGCCATCAGTGAGCGGACAGGGCGGGATGAGCAGTTCTTC. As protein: CAISERTGRDEQFF.

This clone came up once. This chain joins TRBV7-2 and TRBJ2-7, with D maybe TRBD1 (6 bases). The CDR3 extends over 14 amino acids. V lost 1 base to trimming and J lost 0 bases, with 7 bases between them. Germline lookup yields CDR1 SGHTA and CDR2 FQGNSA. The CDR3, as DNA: TGTGCCAGCAGCTTAGTGGGGGCCTCCTACGAGCAGTACGTC. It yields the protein CASSLVGASYEQYV.

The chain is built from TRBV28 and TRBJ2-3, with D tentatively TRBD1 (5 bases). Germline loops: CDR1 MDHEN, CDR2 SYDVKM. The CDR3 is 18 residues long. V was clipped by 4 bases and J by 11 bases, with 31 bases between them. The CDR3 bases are TGTGCCAGCAGTTCTAGTTACTTCAGGGAAACCCCAAGGGTGAGGCAGTATTTT. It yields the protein CASSSSYFRETPRVRQYF. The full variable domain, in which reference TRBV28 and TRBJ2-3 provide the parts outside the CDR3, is DVKVTQSSRYLVKRTGEKVFLECVQDMDHENMFWYRQDPGLGLRLIYFSYDVKMKEKGDIPEGYSVSREKKERFSLILESASTNQTSMYLCASSSSYFRETPRVRQYFGPGTRLTVL.

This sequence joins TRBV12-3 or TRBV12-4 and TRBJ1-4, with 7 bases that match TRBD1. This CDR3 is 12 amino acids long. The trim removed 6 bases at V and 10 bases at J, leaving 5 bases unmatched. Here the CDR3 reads CASRPTGAKLFF. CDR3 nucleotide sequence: TGTGCCAGCAGACCAACAGGGGCAAAACTGTTTTTT.

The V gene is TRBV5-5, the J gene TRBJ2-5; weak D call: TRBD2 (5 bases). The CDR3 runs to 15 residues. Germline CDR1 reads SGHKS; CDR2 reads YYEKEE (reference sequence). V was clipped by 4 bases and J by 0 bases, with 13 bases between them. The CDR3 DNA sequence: TGTGCCAGCAGCCTACTGGCGGGCTACCAAGAGACCCAGTACTTC. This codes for CASSLLAGYQETQYF.